This TCR beta chain stems from a study of PD-1 blockade in classical Hodgkin lymphoma. Whole-study findings and limits: Healthy donors were reported to have higher baseline TCR diversity than newly diagnosed patients.

This sample's time point: cycle 4 day 1 (C4D1), after about 6 weeks of nivolumab. Autologous stem cell transplantation was followed by relapse in every patient, and brentuximab vedotin exposure varied. The count of this clone is one. The antigen remains unidentified. This CDR3 has 17 amino acids. Germline trimming cut 1 base from V and 0 bases from J; bases unmatched to any gene: 6. CDR1 and CDR2 from the germline V gene are MGHRA and YSYEKL. Libraries were prepared by immunoSEQ multiplex PCR; TCRdb keeps only in-frame clonotypes and omits some of them. The sample holds about 23,000 clones, over 75% seen once.

This TCR came from a human donor with classical Hodgkin lymphoma. The V call is TRBV4-1, the J call TRBJ2-7; 10 bases fit TRBD1. Source: peripheral blood mononuclear cells (PBMCs), taken before the fourth cycle of nivolumab. Here the CDR3 DNA reads TGCGCCAGCAGCCAAGTATCCGGGACAGGGGTCTCCTACGAGCAGTACTTC. Its protein is CASSQVSGTGVSYEQYF.